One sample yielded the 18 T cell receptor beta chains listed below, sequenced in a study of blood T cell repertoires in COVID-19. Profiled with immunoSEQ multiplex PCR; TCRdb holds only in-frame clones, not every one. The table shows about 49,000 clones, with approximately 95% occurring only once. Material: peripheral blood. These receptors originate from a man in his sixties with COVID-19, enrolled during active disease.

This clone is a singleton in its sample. The CDR3 DNA is TGTGCCAGCAGCCCAGGCTCCTACGAGCAGTACTTC. It codes for CASSPGSYEQYF. This rearrangement joins TRBV6-6 to TRBJ2-7; D not resolved. Between the trimmed V and J ends, which lost 6 bases and 0 bases, there was a span of 6 bases. The CDR3 totals 12 residues. CDR1 is MNHNY and CDR2 is SVGAGI in the germline V gene (reference sequence).

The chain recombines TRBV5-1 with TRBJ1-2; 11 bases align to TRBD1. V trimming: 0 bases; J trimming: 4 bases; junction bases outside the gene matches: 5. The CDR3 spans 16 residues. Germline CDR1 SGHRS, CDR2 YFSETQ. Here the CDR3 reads CASSLGGQGALYGYTF. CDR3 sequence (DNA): TGCGCCAGCAGCTTGGGAGGACAGGGGGCCCTCTATGGCTACACCTTC.

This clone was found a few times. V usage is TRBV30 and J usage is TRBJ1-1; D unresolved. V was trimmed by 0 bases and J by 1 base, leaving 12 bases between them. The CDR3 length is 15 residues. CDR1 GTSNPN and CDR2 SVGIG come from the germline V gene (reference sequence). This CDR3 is CAWSVGGAGNTEAFF. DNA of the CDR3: TGTGCCTGGAGTGTAGGAGGAGCTGGGAACACTGAAGCTTTCTTT.

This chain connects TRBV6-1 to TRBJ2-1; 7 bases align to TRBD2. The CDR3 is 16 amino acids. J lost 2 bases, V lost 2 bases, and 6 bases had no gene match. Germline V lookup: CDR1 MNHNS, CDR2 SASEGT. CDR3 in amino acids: CASSERAGVTYNEQFF. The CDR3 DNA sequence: TGTGCCAGCAGTGAACGGGCGGGGGTGACCTACAATGAGCAGTTCTTC.

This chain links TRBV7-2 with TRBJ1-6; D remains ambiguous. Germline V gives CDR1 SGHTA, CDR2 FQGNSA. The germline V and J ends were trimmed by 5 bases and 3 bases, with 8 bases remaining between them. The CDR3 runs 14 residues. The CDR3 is CASSPAGYNSPLHF. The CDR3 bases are TGTGCCAGCAGCCCTGCAGGCTATAATTCACCCCTCCACTTT.

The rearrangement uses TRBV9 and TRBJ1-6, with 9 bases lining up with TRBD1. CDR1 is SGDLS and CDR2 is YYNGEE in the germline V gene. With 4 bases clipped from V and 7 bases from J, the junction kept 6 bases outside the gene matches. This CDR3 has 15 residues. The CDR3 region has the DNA TGTGCCAGCAGCTCGACAGGGGGAGCGAATTCACCCCTCCACTTT. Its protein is CASSSTGGANSPLHF.

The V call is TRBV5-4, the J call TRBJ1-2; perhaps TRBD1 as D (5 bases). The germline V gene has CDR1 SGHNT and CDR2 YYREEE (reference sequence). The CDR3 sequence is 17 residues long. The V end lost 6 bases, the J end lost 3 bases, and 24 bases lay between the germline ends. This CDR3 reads CASTPYLPRGGDYGYTF. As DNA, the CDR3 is TGTGCCAGCACCCCCTATTTACCAAGGGGCGGTGACTATGGCTACACCTTC. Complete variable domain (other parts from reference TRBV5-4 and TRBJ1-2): ETGVTQSPTHLIKTRGQQVTLRCSSQSGHNTVSWYQQALGQGPQFIFQYYREEENGRGNFPPRFSGLQFPNYSSELNVNALELDDSALYLCASTPYLPRGGDYGYTFGSGTRLTVV.

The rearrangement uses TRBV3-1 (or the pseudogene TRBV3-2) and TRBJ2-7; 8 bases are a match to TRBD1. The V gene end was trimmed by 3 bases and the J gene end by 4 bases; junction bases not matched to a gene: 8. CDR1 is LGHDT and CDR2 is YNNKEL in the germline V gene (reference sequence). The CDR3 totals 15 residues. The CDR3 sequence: CASSHRDRKGYEQYF. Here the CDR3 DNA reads TGTGCCAGCAGCCACCGGGACAGGAAGGGGTACGAGCAGTACTTC.

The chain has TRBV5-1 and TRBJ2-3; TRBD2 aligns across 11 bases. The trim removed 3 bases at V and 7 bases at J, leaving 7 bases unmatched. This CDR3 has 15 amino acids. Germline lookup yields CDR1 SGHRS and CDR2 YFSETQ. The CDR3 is CASSSGTSGTYTQYF. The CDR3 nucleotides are TGCGCCAGCAGCTCTGGGACTAGCGGAACCTATACGCAGTATTTT.

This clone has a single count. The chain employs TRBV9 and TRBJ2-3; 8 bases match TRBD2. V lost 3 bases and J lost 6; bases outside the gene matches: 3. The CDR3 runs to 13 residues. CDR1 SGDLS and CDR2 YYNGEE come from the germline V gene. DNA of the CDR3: TGTGCCAGCAGCGCAGCGGGAGCCGATACGCAGTATTTT. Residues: CASSAAGADTQYF.

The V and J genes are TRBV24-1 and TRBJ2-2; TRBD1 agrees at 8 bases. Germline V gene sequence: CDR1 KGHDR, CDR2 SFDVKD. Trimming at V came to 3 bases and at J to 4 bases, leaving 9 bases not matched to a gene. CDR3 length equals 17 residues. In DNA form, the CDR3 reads TGTGCCACCAGTGATACGACAGGGGAAAAAGCCACCGGGGAGCTGTTTTTT. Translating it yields CATSDTTGEKATGELFF.

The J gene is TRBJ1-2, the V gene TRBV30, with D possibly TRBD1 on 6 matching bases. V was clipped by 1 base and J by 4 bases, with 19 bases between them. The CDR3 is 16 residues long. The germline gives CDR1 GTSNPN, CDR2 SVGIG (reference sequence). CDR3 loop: CAWSAGGAGAGYGYTF. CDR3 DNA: TGTGCCTGGAGTGCCGGGGGGGCAGGGGCAGGCTATGGCTACACCTTC.

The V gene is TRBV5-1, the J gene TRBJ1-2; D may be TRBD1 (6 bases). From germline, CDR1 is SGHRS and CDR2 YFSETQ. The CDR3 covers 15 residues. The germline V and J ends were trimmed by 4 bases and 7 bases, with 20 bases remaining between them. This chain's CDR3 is CASSPTETGFSGYTF. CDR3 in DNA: TGCGCCAGCAGCCCGACAGAAACAGGGTTCAGTGGCTACACCTTC.

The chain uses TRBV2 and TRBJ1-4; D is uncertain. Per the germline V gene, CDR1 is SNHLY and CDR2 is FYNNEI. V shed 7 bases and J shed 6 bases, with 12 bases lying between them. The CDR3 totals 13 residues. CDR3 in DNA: TGTGCCAGCACCCCGGGGAGGTATGAAAAACTGTTTTTT. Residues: CASTPGRYEKLFF.

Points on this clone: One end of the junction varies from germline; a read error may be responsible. The CDR3 DNA is TGCAGTGCTAGAGTGAGCCCCCAACCGCTCTTC. The encoded protein is CSARVSPQPLF. The rearrangement links TRBV20-1 to TRBJ1-2; D remains unclear. The V gene's germline CDR1 is DFQATT and CDR2 SNEGSKA (reference sequence). The CDR3 runs to 11 residues.

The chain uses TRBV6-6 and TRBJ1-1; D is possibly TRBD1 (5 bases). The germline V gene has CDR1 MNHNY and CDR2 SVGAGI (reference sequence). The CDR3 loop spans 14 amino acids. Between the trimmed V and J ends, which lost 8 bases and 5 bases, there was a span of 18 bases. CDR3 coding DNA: TGTGCCAGCGTGCGCCAGGGTGAAGGGACTGAAGCTTTCTTT. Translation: CASVRQGEGTEAFF.

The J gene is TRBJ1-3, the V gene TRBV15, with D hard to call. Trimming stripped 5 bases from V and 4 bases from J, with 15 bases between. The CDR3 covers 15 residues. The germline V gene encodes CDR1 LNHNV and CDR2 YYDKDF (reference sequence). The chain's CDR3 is CATSGKIGAGNTIYF. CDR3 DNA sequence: TGTGCCACCAGCGGAAAGATTGGAGCCGGAAACACCATATATTTT.

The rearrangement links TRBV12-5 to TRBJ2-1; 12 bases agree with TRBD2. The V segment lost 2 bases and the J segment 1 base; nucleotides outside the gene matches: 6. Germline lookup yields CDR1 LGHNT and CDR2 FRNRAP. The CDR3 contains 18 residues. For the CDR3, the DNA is TGTGCTAGTGGTTTGATTGGACTAGCGGGGCCGTCCTACAATGAGCAGTTCTTC. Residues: CASGLIGLAGPSYNEQFF. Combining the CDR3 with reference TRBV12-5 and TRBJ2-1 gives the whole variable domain DARVTQTPRHKVTEMGQEVTMRCQPILGHNTVFWYRQTMMQGLELLAYFRNRAPLDDSGMPKDRFSAEMPDATLATLKIQPSEPRDSAVYFCASGLIGLAGPSYNEQFFGPGTRLTVL.